The next 22 T cell receptor beta chains were all read from a single sample in a study of beta chain features in type 1 diabetes. Sequencing targeted expressed TCRB transcripts, as all isolated RNA had been reverse transcribed. Sequencing used immunoSEQ multiplex PCR; TCRdb keeps in-frame clones, though not all of them. The sample shows 350,000 to 400,000 clones, around 15% of them seen only once. The sample consisted of naive CD4+ T cells from blood. The receptors were sampled from a young woman in good health.

This clone was observed a handful of times. In DNA form, the CDR3 reads TGTGCCAGCAGTTTAGACACAAGCTCCTACGAGCAGTACTTC. As protein: CASSLDTSSYEQYF. The V call is TRBV28, the J call TRBJ2-7; D gene unclear. Trimming took 2 bases from V and 0 from J, leaving 8 bases between them. From germline, CDR1 is MDHEN and CDR2 SYDVKM. The CDR3 loop spans 14 amino acids.

This clone was observed a handful of times. The same CDR3 arises from other DNA sequences in this sample as well. The V call is TRBV7-9, the J call TRBJ2-3; TRBD1 aligns across 7 bases. Trimming took 3 bases from V and 2 from J; bases not matched to a gene: 2. This CDR3 is 14 amino acids long. The V gene's germline CDR1 is SEHNR and CDR2 FQNEAQ (reference sequence). The CDR3 DNA sequence: TGTGCCAGCAGCTTGACAGGGTACACAGATACGCAGTATTTT. It codes for CASSLTGYTDTQYF.

There are a few counts of this clone. The same CDR3 also results from other DNA sequences found in this sample. The genes are TRBV9 and TRBJ2-7; 11 nucleotides line up with TRBD2. CDR1 and CDR2 (germline): SGDLS, YYNGEE. The CDR3 spans 15 residues. The junction had 5 bases not matched to a gene; V was cut back by 2 bases and J by 4 bases. DNA of the CDR3: TGTGCCAGCAGCGTCGCCGGGACTAGCGGTTACGAGCAGTACTTC. Translated, it gives CASSVAGTSGYEQYF.

This chain links TRBV6-5 with TRBJ2-7; the match to TRBD1 covers 7 bases. The CDR3 contains 15 residues. Germline trimming cut 2 bases from V and 0 bases from J; bases unmatched to any gene: 4. Per the germline V gene, CDR1 is MNHEY and CDR2 is SVGAGI. The CDR3, as DNA: TGTGCCAGCAGTTACGAGGGGGCTCGCTCCTACGAGCAGTACTTC. This translates into CASSYEGARSYEQYF.

The rearrangement links TRBV6-5 to TRBJ2-7; TRBD2 agrees at 8 bases. The CDR3 is 16 amino acids. CDR1 is MNHEY, CDR2 SVGAGI, per germline. Germline trimming cut 0 bases from V and 2 bases from J; bases unmatched to any gene: 6. DNA for the CDR3: TGTGCCAGCAGTTACTCGGCCAGCGGGGGAACCTACGAGCAGTACTTC. It encodes CASSYSASGGTYEQYF.

The V and J genes are TRBV15 and TRBJ2-2, with a weak D call TRBD2 (5 bases). The CDR3 is made up of 15 amino acids. Germline V CDR1 and CDR2: LNHNV, YYDKDF (reference sequence). The V end lost 3 bases, the J end lost 1 base, and 9 bases lay between the germline ends. In DNA form, the CDR3 reads TGTGCCACCAGCAGCGGACTTAGGAACACCGGGGAGCTGTTTTTT. Translating gives CATSSGLRNTGELFF. The full variable domain, with the rest looked up from reference TRBV15 and TRBJ2-2, is DAMVIQNPRYQVTQFGKPVTLSCSQTLNHNVMYWYQQKSSQAPKLLFHYYDKDFNNEADTPDNFQSRRPNTSFCFLDIRSPGLGDTAMYLCATSSGLRNTGELFFGEGSRLTVL.

The chain recombines TRBV5-1 with TRBJ2-3; 7 nucleotides align to TRBD1. The CDR3 covers 15 residues. With 4 bases clipped from V and 2 bases from J, the junction kept 7 bases outside the gene matches. Looked up from germline, CDR1 is SGHRS and CDR2 is YFSETQ. CDR3 coding DNA: TGCGCCAGCAGCACCCGACAGGGAGCCACAGATACGCAGTATTTT. This gives the protein CASSTRQGATDTQYF.

This clone was recorded a few times. The chain has TRBV7-3 and TRBJ2-2, with D perhaps TRBD2 (5 bases). The CDR3 totals 16 residues. Trimming stripped 0 bases from V and 0 bases from J, with 8 bases between. Germline V gene data show CDR1 as SGHTA and CDR2 as FQGTGA. The CDR3 loop is CASSLTSVANTGELFF. CDR3 in DNA: TGTGCCAGCAGCTTAACTAGCGTGGCGAACACCGGGGAGCTGTTTTTT.

This clone was observed a handful of times. The J gene is TRBJ1-2, the V gene TRBV29-1; D is possibly TRBD1 (5 bases). The CDR3 extends over 12 amino acids. Germline CDR1 and CDR2: SQVTM and ANQGSEA. V lost 2 bases to trimming and J lost 4 bases, with 8 bases between them. DNA of the CDR3: TGCAGCGTTGAATCCGGGGGCTATGGCTACACCTTC. Its translation is CSVESGGYGYTF.

J is TRBJ2-1 and V is TRBV10-1; possible D gene TRBD1, 8 bases. V lost 5 bases and J lost 7, with 18 bases in between. This CDR3 spans 15 amino acids. The V gene's germline CDR1 is WNHNN and CDR2 SYGVQD (reference sequence). Here the CDR3 reads CASSLDREGRNEQFF. The CDR3 bases are TGCGCCAGCAGTTTGGACAGGGAGGGAAGGAATGAGCAGTTCTTC.

V usage is TRBV15 and J usage is TRBJ2-1; D is possibly TRBD1 (6 bases). The germline gives CDR1 LNHNV, CDR2 YYDKDF (reference sequence). This CDR3 has 17 residues. The V end lost 0 bases, the J end lost 0 bases, and 12 bases lay between the germline ends. The CDR3 protein is CATSRDQGYSSYNEQFF. In nucleotides, the CDR3 is TGTGCCACCAGCAGAGATCAGGGGTATAGCTCCTACAATGAGCAGTTCTTC.

This clone was detected only a few times. The J gene is TRBJ1-2, the V gene TRBV2; TRBD1 matches at 9 bases. CDR1 and CDR2 (germline): SNHLY, FYNNEI. The CDR3 spans 16 residues. Trimming cost V 7 bases and J 7 bases; bases outside gene matches: 16. The CDR3 loop is CASIYGTGRFRSGYTF. CDR3 bases: TGTGCCAGCATATATGGGACAGGGCGATTCCGAAGTGGCTACACCTTC.

CDR3 sequence (DNA): TGTGCCAGCAGGCCCATGGACACAAACTATGGCTACACCTTC. Its protein product is CASRPMDTNYGYTF. The V and J genes are TRBV28 and TRBJ1-2; D perhaps matches TRBD1 (5 bases). Between the trimmed V and J ends, which lost 6 bases and 2 bases, there was a span of 13 bases. The CDR3 is made up of 14 amino acids. Germline CDR1 and CDR2: MDHEN and SYDVKM.

A note on this clone: Germline is not matched at one junction end, which may reflect a read error. The V gene is TRBV19, the J gene TRBJ2-1; 9 positions match TRBD2. The germline gives CDR1 LNHDA, CDR2 SQIVND (reference sequence). The CDR3 covers 13 residues. This CDR3 is CASRIAGVSEQFF. The CDR3 DNA is TGTGCCAGTAGGATAGCGGGAGTTAGTGAGCAGTTCTTC. The whole variable domain, remainder taken from reference TRBV19 and TRBJ2-1, is DGGITQSPKYLFRKEGQNVTLSCEQNLNHDAMYWYRQDPGQGLRLIYYSQIVNDFQKGDIAEGYSVSREKKESFPLTVTSAQKNPTAFYLCASRIAGVSEQFFGPGTRLTVL.

This clone occurred a few times. The CDR3: CASSPGQASYEQYF. The CDR3 nucleotides read TGTGCCAGCAGTCCGGGACAGGCCTCCTACGAGCAGTACTTC. The chain carries TRBV28 and TRBJ2-7; 8 positions agree with TRBD1. Per the germline V gene, CDR1 is MDHEN and CDR2 is SYDVKM. With V trimmed by 5 bases and J by 0 bases, 3 bases remained unmatched. The CDR3 loop spans 14 amino acids.

This clone was detected a few times. The chain couples TRBV30 to TRBJ2-1; 10 bases match TRBD2. The CDR3 is 17 amino acids. V lost 5 bases to trimming and J lost 0 bases; unmatched junction nucleotides: 10. The germline V gene encodes CDR1 GTSNPN and CDR2 SVGIG (reference sequence). The CDR3: CAWSGTSARSSYNEQFF. DNA for the CDR3: TGTGCCTGGTCCGGGACTAGCGCTCGCAGCTCCTACAATGAGCAGTTCTTC.

About this clone itself: Distinct nucleotide sequences in the sample also encode this CDR3. The chain recombines TRBV7-9 with TRBJ1-5; D is uncertain. The CDR3 has 13 residues. The V gene lost 3 bases and the J gene lost 2 bases, with 5 bases spanning the gap. Germline V CDR1 and CDR2: SEHNR, FQNEAQ (reference sequence). The DNA of the CDR3 is TGTGCCAGCAGCTTCCCAGGCAATCAGCCCCAGCATTTT. Its protein is CASSFPGNQPQHF. Filled out from reference TRBV7-9 and TRBJ1-5, the complete variable domain reads DTGVSQNPRHKITKRGQNVTFRCDPISEHNRLYWYRQTLGQGPEFLTYFQNEAQLEKSRLLSDRFSAERPKGSFSTLEIQRTEQGDSAMYLCASSFPGNQPQHFGDGTRLSIL.

This rearrangement joins TRBV28 to TRBJ2-7, with TRBD2 as a possible D gene (5 bases). From germline, CDR1 is MDHEN and CDR2 SYDVKM. Deletions cut 11 bases from V and 8 bases from J, with 16 bases between. There are 11 residues in the CDR3. The CDR3 here is CASGVARKQYF. For the CDR3, the DNA is TGTGCCTCCGGGGTGGCTAGGAAGCAGTACTTC.

This clone came up a few times. This chain joins TRBV13 and TRBJ2-3; 8 nucleotides line up with TRBD2. V was pared by 0 bases and J by 0 bases, with 2 bases of the junction left unmatched. The CDR3 extends over 16 amino acids. Germline V CDR1 and CDR2: PRHDT, FYEKMQ (reference sequence). The CDR3 DNA reads as TGTGCCAGCAGCTTAGGGGGACTAGTGAGCACAGATACGCAGTATTTT. Its protein is CASSLGGLVSTDTQYF.

The gene calls are TRBV10-3 and TRBJ2-1; 9 nucleotides line up with TRBD2. The CDR3 is made up of 13 amino acids. Losses at the gene ends were 7 bases for V and 7 bases for J; bases not matched to a gene: 5. Germline CDR1 and CDR2: ENHRY and SYGVKD. The CDR3 DNA follows: TGTGCCATCAAAAAGCGGGAGGAAAATGAGCAGTTCTTC. The encoded protein is CAIKKREENEQFF.

This clone was seen more than once but under ten times. This rearrangement joins TRBV30 to TRBJ2-3; a possible D gene is TRBD1 (6 bases). The CDR3 contains 11 residues. Germline V lookup: CDR1 GTSNPN, CDR2 SVGIG (reference sequence). V lost 3 bases and J lost 6, with 7 bases in between. CDR3 sequence (DNA): TGTGCCTGGAGCGACAGGGATACGCAGTATTTT. Its protein product is CAWSDRDTQYF.

This clone has more than one count but fewer than ten. J is TRBJ1-2 and V is TRBV27; a possible D gene is TRBD1 (6 bases). V lost 5 bases to trimming and J lost 6 bases, with 16 bases between them. Per germline, CDR1 MNHEY and CDR2 SMNVEV (reference sequence). CDR3 length: 14 residues. CDR3 coding DNA: TGTGCCAGCAGTCCGGTCAGGGGATTTCATGGCTACACCTTC. Residues: CASSPVRGFHGYTF.